The 11 T cell receptor beta chains below come from one sample, sequenced in a study of regulatory T cells in long-lasting Graves disease. Time point specified: newly diagnosed GD, antithyroid drugs for less than 3 months. Extracted PBMC RNA gave rise to the TCR library. The TCR beta library used iRepertoire HTBI primers with Arm-PCR amplification of CDR3. TCRdb redid the calling of the multiplex PCR reads with MiXCR, one entry per CDR3 protein. Of around 250,000 distinct CDR3 sequences detected, 20% appear once; the ten largest clones hold approximately 15%. Sequenced here: peripheral blood mononuclear cells (PBMCs), sampled at new diagnosis, from a patient treated with antithyroid drugs. The source is a female donor with Graves disease.

There are many counts of this clonotype. The CDR3 DNA is TGTGCCTGGAGTGTACTAAAGACTAGCGGGGGCCTATGGCAGTTCTTC. Translating gives CAWSVLKTSGGLWQFF. The rearrangement joins TRBV30 to TRBJ2-1; 12 nucleotides align to TRBD2. The J segment lost 12 bases and the V segment lost 0 bases, leaving 12 bases of the junction unmatched. The germline CDR1 and CDR2 sequences are GTSNPN and SVGIG (reference sequence). The CDR3 has 16 amino acids.

Regarding this clonotype: A read error is the likely source, as a far larger clone sits one nucleotide away. This rearrangement joins TRBV7-9 to TRBJ2-1; TRBD1 agrees at 7 bases. Losses at the gene ends were 5 bases for V and 10 bases for J; bases not matched to a gene: 8. The CDR3 runs 13 residues. Germline V gene lookup returns CDR1 SEHNR and CDR2 FQNEAQ (reference sequence). The CDR3: CASSAGTAYEQFF. The CDR3 bases are TGTGCCAGCAGCGCTGGGACAGCCTACGAGCAGTTCTTC. The full variable domain, with the rest looked up from reference TRBV7-9 and TRBJ2-1, is DTGVSQNPRHKITKRGQNVTFRCDPISEHNRLYWYRQTLGQGPEFLTYFQNEAQLEKSRLLSDRFSAERPKGSFSTLEIQRTEQGDSAMYLCASSAGTAYEQFFGPGTRLTVL.

About this clonotype itself: A much larger clone sits a single nucleotide away, making a read error possible. The rearrangement joins TRBV12-3 or TRBV12-4 to TRBJ2-4; 7 positions match TRBD1. The CDR3 runs to 15 residues. DNA of the CDR3: TGTGGCAGCAGTTTGACAGGGCAGGGGTCAAACATTCAGTACTTC. It translates to CGSSLTGQGSNIQYF.

This clonotype was recorded at least ten times. This chain joins TRBV30 and TRBJ2-7; D unresolved. The germline gives CDR1 GTSNPN, CDR2 SVGIG (reference sequence). The CDR3 totals 13 residues. V lost 2 bases and J 5 bases, leaving 13 bases between the germline ends. CDR3 nucleotides: TGTGCCTGGAGTCCTTCGGCAGGCCACGAGCAGTACTTC. Translating it yields CAWSPSAGHEQYF.

This clonotype has ten or more counts. This chain connects TRBV15 to TRBJ1-1; possible D gene TRBD1, 6 bases. V was clipped by 0 bases and J by 8 bases, with 10 bases between them. Germline assignment: CDR1 LNHNV and CDR2 YYDKDF (reference sequence). The CDR3 runs to 13 residues. DNA for the CDR3: TGTGCCACCAGCAGAGACGGGACACCAGAAGCTTTCTTT. Protein sequence: CATSRDGTPEAFF.

This clonotype showed up many times. The chain employs TRBV9 and TRBJ2-7; D remains unclear. The CDR3 extends over 14 amino acids. The germline V gene has CDR1 SGDLS and CDR2 YYNGEE. The V end lost 3 bases, the J end lost 2 bases, and 12 bases lay between the germline ends. DNA for the CDR3: TGTGCCAGCAGCGGAGGACGGACGACCTACGAGCAGTACTTC. It encodes CASSGGRTTYEQYF.

There are many counts of this clonotype. The rearrangement joins TRBV10-3 to TRBJ1-3; D remains ambiguous. Trimming shortened V by 3 bases and J by 0 bases, and 6 bases separated the two germline ends. Germline CDR1 is ENHRY and CDR2 is SYGVKD. The CDR3 has 14 residues. The CDR3: CAISDSGSGNTIYF. In DNA form, the CDR3 reads TGTGCCATCAGTGACTCTGGCTCTGGAAACACCATATATTTT.

This sequence joins TRBV24-1 and TRBJ2-6; D is undetermined. Germline V gives CDR1 KGHDR, CDR2 SFDVKD. This CDR3 is 16 amino acids long. The V gene lost 0 bases and the J gene lost 1 base, with 6 bases spanning the gap. The CDR3 loop is CATSDLNPSGANVLTF. Written as DNA, the CDR3 is TGTGCCACCAGTGATTTGAACCCATCTGGGGCCAACGTCCTGACTTTC.

This clonotype was detected many times. The J gene is TRBJ2-7, the V gene TRBV5-8; no firm D call. V gave up 1 base and J gave up 0 bases, with 8 bases separating them. Germline V gene lookup returns CDR1 SGHTS and CDR2 YDEGEE. This CDR3 contains 14 residues. The CDR3 nucleotides read TGTGCCAGCAGCTTGAGGGCCGTCTCCTACGAGCAGTACTTC. It yields the protein CASSLRAVSYEQYF.

V gene TRBV12-3 or TRBV12-4 combines with J gene TRBJ2-1; TRBD2 matches 7 bases. There are 15 residues in the CDR3. After removal of 7 bases from V and 8 bases from J, the junction contained 14 bases not matched to a gene. The CDR3 sequence is CASTGSGTTYDEQFF. The CDR3 DNA reads as TGTGCCAGCACCGGGAGCGGGACTACTTATGATGAGCAGTTCTTC.

This clonotype was found many times. V and J are TRBV30 and TRBJ1-5; no reliable D call. Germline lookup yields CDR1 GTSNPN and CDR2 SVGIG (reference sequence). V lost 2 bases and J 1 base, leaving 9 bases between the germline ends. The CDR3 is made up of 14 amino acids. The CDR3 sequence is CAWSRGWSNQPQHF. As DNA, the CDR3 is TGTGCCTGGAGTCGGGGTTGGAGCAATCAGCCCCAGCATTTT. The variable domain in full, with the rest retrieved from reference TRBV30 and TRBJ1-5, is SQTIHQWPATLVQPVGSPLSLECTVEGTSNPNLYWYRQAAGRGLQLLFYSVGIGQISSEVPQNLSASRPQDRQFILSSKKLLLSDSGFYLCAWSRGWSNQPQHFGDGTRLSIL.